The TCR beta chain under discussion was sequenced for a study of cytomegalovirus exposure and HLA in healthy donors. Vbeta (60) and Jbeta (13) primers were used in the PCR. Sequencing was performed with immunoSEQ multiplex PCR; in TCRdb, only in-frame clones are kept and a portion is missing. Of some 210,000 clones listed, around four fifths are singletons. The germline CDR1 and CDR2 sequences are SNHLY and FYNNEI. V lost 6 bases, J lost 0 bases, and 10 bases lay in between. This CDR3 has 14 residues. The sequenced sample consisted of PBMCs. The V gene is TRBV2, the J gene TRBJ2-3; a weak D match, TRBD1 (5 bases). The TCR sequence derives from a woman in her forties or fifties in good health and CMV-seropositive. The CDR3 sequence is CASSDRTSTDTQYF. In DNA, the CDR3 is TGTGCCAGCAGCGACAGAACTAGCACAGATACGCAGTATTTT.